The 13 T cell receptor beta chains presented below share a single source sample, sequenced in a study of blood T cell repertoires in COVID-19. TCRdb's table, derived via immunoSEQ multiplex PCR, lists solely in-frame clones and lacks some. The sample shows 540,000 or so clones, about 89% of them seen only once. Sequencing input: peripheral blood. The receptors were gathered from a woman between 50 and 59 years old with COVID-19, enrolled during active disease.

The V and J genes are TRBV27 and TRBJ2-3, with D perhaps matching TRBD1 (6 bases). Per the germline V gene, CDR1 is MNHEY and CDR2 is SMNVEV (reference sequence). The CDR3 has 16 amino acids. V lost 1 base and J lost 7, with 18 bases in between. The DNA for the CDR3 is TGTGCCAGCAGTTTATGGACAGACACTTCACTGAATACGCAGTATTTT. This translates into CASSLWTDTSLNTQYF.

The J gene is TRBJ2-7, the V gene TRBV9; tentatively, D is TRBD2 (5 bases). The CDR3 loop spans 14 amino acids. V lost 0 bases to trimming and J lost 4 bases, with 11 bases between them. Germline V gene data show CDR1 as SGDLS and CDR2 as YYNGEE. CDR3 coding DNA: TGTGCCAGCAGCGTAGGATCTTGGACTTACGAGCAGTACTTC. Amino acid sequence: CASSVGSWTYEQYF.

This clone was seen only once. The rearrangement links TRBV2 to TRBJ1-3; D is perhaps TRBD1 (5 bases). Germline CDR1 SNHLY, CDR2 FYNNEI. With 10 bases removed from V and 3 bases from J, the gap between germline ends came to 19 bases. The length of the CDR3 is 15 residues. The CDR3 protein is CATFGGEAYGNTIYF. DNA for the CDR3: TGTGCCACATTTGGGGGGGAGGCGTATGGAAACACCATATATTTT. Full variable domain (outside the CDR3, taken from reference TRBV2 and TRBJ1-3): EPEVTQTPSHQVTQMGQEVILRCVPISNHLYFYWYRQILGQKVEFLVSFYNNEISEKSEIFDDQFSVERPDGSNFTLKIRSTKLEDSAMYFCATFGGEAYGNTIYFGEGSWLTVV.

The chain links TRBV3-1 (or the pseudogene TRBV3-2) to TRBJ2-1; a weak D match, TRBD1 (6 bases). V lost 4 bases and J 9 bases, leaving 7 bases between the germline ends. CDR3 length equals 11 residues. The germline V gene has CDR1 LGHDT and CDR2 YNNKEL (reference sequence). CDR3 region: CASSRGREQFF. DNA of the CDR3: TGTGCCAGCAGCCGGGGGCGTGAGCAGTTCTTC.

The J gene is TRBJ1-2, the V gene TRBV7-2; D uncertain. Germline V gene lookup returns CDR1 SGHTA and CDR2 FQGNSA. V was trimmed by 2 bases and J by 2 bases, leaving 6 bases between them. The CDR3 sequence is 13 residues long. Here the CDR3 reads CASSLSRNYGYTF. The CDR3 DNA follows: TGTGCCAGCAGCTTATCCCGGAACTATGGCTACACCTTC.

The chain has TRBV30 and TRBJ2-3; D is ambiguous. V lost 2 bases, J lost 6 bases, and 9 bases lay in between. Germline CDR1 and CDR2: GTSNPN and SVGIG (reference sequence). The CDR3 totals 12 residues. The chain's CDR3 is CAWSPTGDTQYF. The CDR3 DNA follows: TGTGCCTGGAGTCCAACCGGGGATACGCAGTATTTT.

The CDR3 DNA sequence: TGTGCCAGCAGTTACGGGACAGTATCGACAGCGGAGACCCAGTACTTC. Residues: CASSYGTVSTAETQYF. The genes are TRBV6-6 and TRBJ2-5; 7 positions agree with TRBD1. After removal of 2 bases from V and 5 bases from J, the junction contained 11 bases not matched to a gene. The CDR3 contains 16 residues. CDR1 is MNHNY and CDR2 is SVGAGI in the germline V gene (reference sequence).

V is TRBV6-5 and J is TRBJ1-2; the match to TRBD1 covers 9 bases. CDR1 and CDR2 (germline): MNHEY, SVGAGI. The junction had 5 bases not matched to a gene; V was cut back by 5 bases and J by 4 bases. This CDR3 comprises 14 residues. DNA of the CDR3: TGTGCCAGCAGTCCCGGGACAGGGATCTATGGCTACACCTTC. It encodes CASSPGTGIYGYTF.

The rearrangement links TRBV5-1 to TRBJ2-1; 13 nucleotides align to TRBD2. Trimming at V came to 4 bases and at J to 9 bases, leaving 10 bases not matched to a gene. The CDR3 is made up of 16 amino acids. Germline CDR1 is SGHRS and CDR2 is YFSETQ. The CDR3 is CASSPQLAGGVGEQFF. CDR3 nucleotides: TGCGCCAGCAGCCCCCAACTAGCGGGGGGGGTCGGTGAGCAGTTCTTC.

The sample holds one count of this clone. The chain uses TRBV5-6 and TRBJ2-1; the match to TRBD1 covers 7 bases. The germline V gene encodes CDR1 SGHDT and CDR2 YYEEEE. The CDR3 extends over 14 amino acids. J gave up 4 bases and V 2 bases, and 3 bases lay outside the gene matches. CDR3 coding DNA: TGTGCCAGCAGCTTAGGGACAGCTTACAATGAGCAGTTCTTC. This encodes CASSLGTAYNEQFF.

This sequence joins TRBV5-4 and TRBJ1-2; D is uncertain. Trimming took off 0 bases at V and 11 bases at J, with 8 bases between the two ends. The CDR3 covers 11 residues. CDR1 is SGHNT and CDR2 is YYREEE in the germline V gene (reference sequence). The chain's CDR3 is CASSLERRYTF. DNA of the CDR3: TGTGCCAGCAGCTTGGAACGGCGGTACACCTTC.

This chain uses TRBV2 with TRBJ1-5, with 7 positions matching TRBD1. This CDR3 region has 15 residues. Looked up from germline, CDR1 is SNHLY and CDR2 is FYNNEI. The junction had 8 bases not matched to a gene; V was cut back by 3 bases and J by 6 bases. CDR3 protein: CASSERTGVGQPQHF. Here the CDR3 DNA reads TGTGCCAGCAGTGAGAGGACAGGTGTCGGTCAGCCCCAGCATTTT.

The genes are TRBV30 and TRBJ1-1; D not certain. Germline V gene data show CDR1 as GTSNPN and CDR2 as SVGIG (reference sequence). V was shortened by 2 bases and J by 6 bases, with 22 bases between the two germline ends. This CDR3 has 16 residues. DNA of the CDR3: TGTGCCTGGAGTCCGGCAATTAGGACGCCGGGAGCTGAAGCTTTCTTT. Translation gives CAWSPAIRTPGAEAFF.